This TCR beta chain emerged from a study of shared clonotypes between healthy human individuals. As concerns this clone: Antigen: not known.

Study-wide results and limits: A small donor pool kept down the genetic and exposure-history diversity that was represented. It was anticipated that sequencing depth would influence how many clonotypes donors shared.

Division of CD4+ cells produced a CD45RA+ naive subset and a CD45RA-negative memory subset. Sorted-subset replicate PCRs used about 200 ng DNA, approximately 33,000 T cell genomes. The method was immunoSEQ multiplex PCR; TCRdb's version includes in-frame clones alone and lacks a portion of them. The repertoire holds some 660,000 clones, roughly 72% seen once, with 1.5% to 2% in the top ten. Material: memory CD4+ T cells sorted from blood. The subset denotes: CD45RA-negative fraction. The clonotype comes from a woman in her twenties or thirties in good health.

CDR3 sequence reads: CASSVAGGPSGNEQFF. The CDR3, as DNA: TGTGCCAGCAGCGTCGCGGGAGGGCCATCAGGGAATGAGCAGTTCTTC. This chain uses TRBV9 with TRBJ2-1; 9 nucleotides line up with TRBD2. Trimming took 2 bases from V and 7 from J; bases not matched to a gene: 10. Germline V gives CDR1 SGDLS, CDR2 YYNGEE. CDR3 length: 16 amino acids.